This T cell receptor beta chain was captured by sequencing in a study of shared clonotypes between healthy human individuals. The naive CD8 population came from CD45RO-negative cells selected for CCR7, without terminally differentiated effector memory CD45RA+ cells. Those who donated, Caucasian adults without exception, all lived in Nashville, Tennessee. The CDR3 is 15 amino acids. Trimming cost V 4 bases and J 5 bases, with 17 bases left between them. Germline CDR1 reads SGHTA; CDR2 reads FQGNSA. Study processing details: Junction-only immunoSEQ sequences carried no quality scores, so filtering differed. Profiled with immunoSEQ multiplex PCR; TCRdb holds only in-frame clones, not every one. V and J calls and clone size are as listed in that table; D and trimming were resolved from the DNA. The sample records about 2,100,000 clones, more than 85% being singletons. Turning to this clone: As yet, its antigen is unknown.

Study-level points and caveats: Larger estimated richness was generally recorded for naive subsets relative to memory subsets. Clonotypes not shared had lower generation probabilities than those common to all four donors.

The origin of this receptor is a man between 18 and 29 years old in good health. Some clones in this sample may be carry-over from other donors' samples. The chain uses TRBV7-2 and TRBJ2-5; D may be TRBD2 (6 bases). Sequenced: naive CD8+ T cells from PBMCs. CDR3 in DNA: TGTGCCAGCAGCTCCTGGGGGGACCACTCGGAGACCCAGTACTTC. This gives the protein CASSSWGDHSETQYF. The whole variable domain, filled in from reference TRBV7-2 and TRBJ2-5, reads GAGVSQSPSNKVTEKGKDVELRCDPISGHTALYWYRQSLGQGLEFLIYFQGNSAPDKSGLPSDRFSAERTGGSVSTLTIQRTQQEDSAVYLCASSSWGDHSETQYFGPGTRLLVL.